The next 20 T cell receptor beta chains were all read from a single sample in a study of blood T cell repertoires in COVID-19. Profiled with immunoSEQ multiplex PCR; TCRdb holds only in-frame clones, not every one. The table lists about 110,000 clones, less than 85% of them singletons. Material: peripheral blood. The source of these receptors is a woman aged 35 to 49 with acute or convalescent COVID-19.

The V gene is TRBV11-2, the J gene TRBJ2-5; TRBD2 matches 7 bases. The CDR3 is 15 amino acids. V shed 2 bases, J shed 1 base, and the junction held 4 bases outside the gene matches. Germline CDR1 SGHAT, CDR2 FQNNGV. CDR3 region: CASSLSSGAQETQYF. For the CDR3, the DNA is TGTGCCAGCAGCTTATCAAGCGGGGCCCAAGAGACCCAGTACTTC.

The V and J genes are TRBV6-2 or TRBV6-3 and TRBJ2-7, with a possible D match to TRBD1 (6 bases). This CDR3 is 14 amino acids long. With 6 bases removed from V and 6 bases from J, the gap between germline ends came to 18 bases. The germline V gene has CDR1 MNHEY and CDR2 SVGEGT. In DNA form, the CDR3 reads TGTGCCAGCAGCCTCAGACGACAGGATAGCGAGCAGTACTTC. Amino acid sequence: CASSLRRQDSEQYF.

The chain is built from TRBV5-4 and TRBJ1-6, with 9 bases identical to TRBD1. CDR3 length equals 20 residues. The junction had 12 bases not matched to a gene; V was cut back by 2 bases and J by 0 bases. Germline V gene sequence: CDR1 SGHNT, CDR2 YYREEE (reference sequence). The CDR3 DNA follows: TGTGCCAGCAGCTTCCGGACAGGGGTAACCTCCAGCTCCTATAATTCACCCCTCCACTTT. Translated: CASSFRTGVTSSSYNSPLHF.

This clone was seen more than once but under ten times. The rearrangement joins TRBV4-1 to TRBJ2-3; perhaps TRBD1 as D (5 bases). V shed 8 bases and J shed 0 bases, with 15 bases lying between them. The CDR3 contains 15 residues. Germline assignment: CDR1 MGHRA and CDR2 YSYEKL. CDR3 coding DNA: TGCGCCAGCTCTCAACAGGAATATAGCACAGATACGCAGTATTTT. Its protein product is CASSQQEYSTDTQYF.

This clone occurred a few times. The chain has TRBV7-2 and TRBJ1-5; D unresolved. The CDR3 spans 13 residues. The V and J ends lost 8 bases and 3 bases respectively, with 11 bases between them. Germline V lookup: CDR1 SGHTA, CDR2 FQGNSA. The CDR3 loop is CASLPRLNQPQHF. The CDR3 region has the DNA TGTGCCAGCCTCCCGAGGCTCAATCAGCCCCAGCATTTT.

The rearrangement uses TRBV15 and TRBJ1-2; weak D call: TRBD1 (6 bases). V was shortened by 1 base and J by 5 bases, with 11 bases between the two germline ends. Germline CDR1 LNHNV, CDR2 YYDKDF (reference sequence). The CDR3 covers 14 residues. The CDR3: CATSRGQETYGYTF. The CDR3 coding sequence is TGTGCCACCAGCAGAGGACAGGAAACTTATGGCTACACCTTC.

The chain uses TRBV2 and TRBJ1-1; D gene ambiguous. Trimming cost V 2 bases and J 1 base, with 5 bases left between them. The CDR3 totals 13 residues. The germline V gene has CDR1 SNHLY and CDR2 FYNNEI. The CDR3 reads CASSEQQNTEAFF. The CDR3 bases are TGTGCCAGCAGTGAACAACAGAACACTGAAGCTTTCTTT. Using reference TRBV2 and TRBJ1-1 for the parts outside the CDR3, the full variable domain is EPEVTQTPSHQVTQMGQEVILRCVPISNHLYFYWYRQILGQKVEFLVSFYNNEISEKSEIFDDQFSVERPDGSNFTLKIRSTKLEDSAMYFCASSEQQNTEAFFGQGTRLTVV.

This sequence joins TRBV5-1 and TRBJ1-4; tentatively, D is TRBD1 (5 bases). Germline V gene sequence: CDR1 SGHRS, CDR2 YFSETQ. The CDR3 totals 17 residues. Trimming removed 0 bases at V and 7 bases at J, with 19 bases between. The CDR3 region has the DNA TGCGCCAGCAGCTTGGGAGGACTCGGGGGAGGTGGTGAAAAACTGTTTTTT. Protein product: CASSLGGLGGGGEKLFF.

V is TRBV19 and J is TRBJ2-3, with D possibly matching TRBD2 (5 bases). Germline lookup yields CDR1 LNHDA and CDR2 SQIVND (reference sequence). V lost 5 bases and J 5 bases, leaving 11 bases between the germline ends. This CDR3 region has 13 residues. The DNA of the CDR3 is TGTGCCAGTAGTGGGCGGGTCGGAGATACGCAGTATTTT. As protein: CASSGRVGDTQYF.

The CDR3 region is CASSFDAGLAKNIQYF. The CDR3 nucleotides are TGTGCCAGCAGTTTCGATGCAGGCCTAGCCAAAAACATTCAGTACTTC. The chain combines TRBV28 with TRBJ2-4; D not certain. Germline V gives CDR1 MDHEN, CDR2 SYDVKM. The ends were cut back, 3 bases at V and 0 bases at J, with 12 bases in the middle. The CDR3 loop spans 16 amino acids. Complete variable domain (other parts from reference TRBV28 and TRBJ2-4): DVKVTQSSRYLVKRTGEKVFLECVQDMDHENMFWYRQDPGLGLRLIYFSYDVKMKEKGDIPEGYSVSREKKERFSLILESASTNQTSMYLCASSFDAGLAKNIQYFGAGTRLSVL.

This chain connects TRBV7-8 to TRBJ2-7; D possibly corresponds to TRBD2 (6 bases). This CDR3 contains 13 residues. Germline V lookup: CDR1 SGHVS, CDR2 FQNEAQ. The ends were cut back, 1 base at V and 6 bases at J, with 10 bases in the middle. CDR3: CASSLERVSEQYF. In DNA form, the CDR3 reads TGTGCCAGCAGCTTAGAGCGGGTCTCCGAGCAGTACTTC.

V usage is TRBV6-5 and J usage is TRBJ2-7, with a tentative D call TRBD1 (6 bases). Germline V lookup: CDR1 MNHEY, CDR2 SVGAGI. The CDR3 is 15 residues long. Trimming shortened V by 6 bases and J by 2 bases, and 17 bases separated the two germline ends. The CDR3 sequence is CASRNRADGTYEQYF. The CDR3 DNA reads TGTGCCAGCAGAAACAGGGCAGACGGGACCTACGAGCAGTACTTC.

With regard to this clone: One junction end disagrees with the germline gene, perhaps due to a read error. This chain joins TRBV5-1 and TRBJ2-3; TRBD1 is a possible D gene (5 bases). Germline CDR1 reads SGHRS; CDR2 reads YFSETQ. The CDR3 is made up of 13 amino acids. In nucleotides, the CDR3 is TGCGCCAGCAGCGTCGACAGCACGGATACGCAGTATTTT. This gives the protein CASSVDSTDTQYF.

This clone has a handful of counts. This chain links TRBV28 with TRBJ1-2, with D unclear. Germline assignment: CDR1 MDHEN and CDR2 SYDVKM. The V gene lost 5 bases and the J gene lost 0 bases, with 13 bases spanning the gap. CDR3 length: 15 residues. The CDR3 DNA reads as TGTGCCAGCAGTCCGGGGTCCTTCGCTAACTATGGCTACACCTTC. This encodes CASSPGSFANYGYTF.

CDR3 sequence reads: CASSLRSQGIVNTEAFF. As DNA, the CDR3 is TGTGCCAGCAGTTTAAGGTCCCAGGGAATTGTGAACACTGAAGCTTTCTTT. The chain links TRBV28 to TRBJ1-1; D possibly corresponds to TRBD1 (5 bases). Between the trimmed V and J ends, which lost 2 bases and 0 bases, there was a span of 16 bases. The V gene's germline CDR1 is MDHEN and CDR2 SYDVKM. The CDR3 runs to 17 residues.

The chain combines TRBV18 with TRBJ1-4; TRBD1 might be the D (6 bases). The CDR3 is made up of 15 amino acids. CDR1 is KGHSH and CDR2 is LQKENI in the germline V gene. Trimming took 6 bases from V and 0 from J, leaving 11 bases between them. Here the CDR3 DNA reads TGTGCCAGCTCGTCCGCAGGGGCAACTAATGAAAAACTGTTTTTT. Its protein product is CASSSAGATNEKLFF.

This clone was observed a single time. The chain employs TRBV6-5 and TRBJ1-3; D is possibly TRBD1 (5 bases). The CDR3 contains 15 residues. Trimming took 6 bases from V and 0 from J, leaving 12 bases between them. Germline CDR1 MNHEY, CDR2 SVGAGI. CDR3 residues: CASRPRALSGNTIYF. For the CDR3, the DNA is TGTGCCAGCAGGCCCAGGGCGCTCTCTGGAAACACCATATATTTT.

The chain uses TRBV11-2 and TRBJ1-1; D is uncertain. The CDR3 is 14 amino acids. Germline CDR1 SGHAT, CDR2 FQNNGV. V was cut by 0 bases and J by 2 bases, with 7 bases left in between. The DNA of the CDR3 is TGTGCCAGCAGCTTAGATCCGGGAAACACTGAAGCTTTCTTT. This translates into CASSLDPGNTEAFF.

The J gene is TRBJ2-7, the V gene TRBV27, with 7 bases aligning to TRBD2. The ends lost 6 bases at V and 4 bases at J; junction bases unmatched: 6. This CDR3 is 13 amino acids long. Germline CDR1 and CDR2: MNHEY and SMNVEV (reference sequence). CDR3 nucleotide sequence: TGTGCCAGCAGCCTGGGGGGACTATACGAGCAGTACTTC. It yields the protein CASSLGGLYEQYF.

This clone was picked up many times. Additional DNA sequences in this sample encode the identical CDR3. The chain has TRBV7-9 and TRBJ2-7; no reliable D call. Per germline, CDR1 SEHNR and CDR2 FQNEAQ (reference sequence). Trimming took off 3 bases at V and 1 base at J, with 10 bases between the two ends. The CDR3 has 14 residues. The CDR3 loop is CASSFTSESYEQYF. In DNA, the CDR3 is TGTGCCAGCAGCTTCACGTCAGAATCCTACGAGCAGTACTTC.